The 30 T cell receptor beta chains presented below share a single source sample, sequenced in a study of T cells in Graves' hyperthyroidism and ophthalmopathy. Using RNA transcripts as the source, TCR beta CDR3 regions were amplified. Carried out on the TCR CDR3, a first-round RT-PCR used the HTBI primer set. TCRdb itself ran the multiplex PCR reads through MiXCR, one entry per CDR3 protein. The sample consists of 530,000 or so distinct CDR3 sequences, approximately 25% of them appearing once. Sequencing was done on a sample of blood. These receptor sequences come from a woman aged 30 to 39 with Graves' ophthalmopathy.

This clonotype was counted between two and nine times. V usage is TRBV19 and J usage is TRBJ1-5; no definite D call. Germline values: CDR1 LNHDA, CDR2 SQIVND (reference sequence). Trimming removed 3 bases at V and 2 bases at J, with 11 bases between. This CDR3 is 15 amino acids long. The CDR3 nucleotides are TGTGCCAGTAGTATGGGCCTGTGGGGCAATCAGCCCCAGCATTTT. Translated: CASSMGLWGNQPQHF.

The sample holds many counts of this clonotype. The CDR3 loop is CASSRGERVKDIQYF. CDR3 DNA: TGTGCCAGCAGCCGGGGGGAACGGGTTAAGGACATTCAGTACTTC. The chain has TRBV5-8 and TRBJ2-4; 7 nucleotides match TRBD2. V lost 4 bases and J lost 8; bases outside the gene matches: 12. Germline V lookup: CDR1 SGHTS, CDR2 YDEGEE. The CDR3 sequence is 15 residues long.

This clonotype was counted many times. The gene calls are TRBV5-1 and TRBJ1-2; D uncertain. The CDR3 loop spans 15 amino acids. The germline CDR1 and CDR2 sequences are SGHRS and YFSETQ. The ends were cut back, 0 bases at V and 4 bases at J, with 13 bases in the middle. The CDR3 coding sequence is TGCGCCAGCAGCTTGGAGGGCAGGCCTATCTATGGCTACACCTTC. It encodes CASSLEGRPIYGYTF. Variable domain in full (rest from reference TRBV5-1 and TRBJ1-2): KAGVTQTPRYLIKTRGQQVTLSCSPISGHRSVSWYQQTPGQGLQFLFEYFSETQRNKGNFPGRFSGRQFSNSRSEMNVSTLELGDSALYLCASSLEGRPIYGYTFGSGTRLTVV.

The sample holds many counts of this clonotype. The genes are TRBV6-2 or TRBV6-3 and TRBJ2-7; 7 bases map to TRBD1. Unmatched junction bases numbered 13, after V lost 5 bases and J lost 6 bases. Germline values: CDR1 MNHEY, CDR2 SVGEGT. CDR3 length equals 15 residues. CDR3 sequence: CASSRTTGFLSEQYF. The CDR3 DNA is TGTGCCAGCAGTCGTACGACAGGGTTCCTCTCCGAGCAGTACTTC.

This clonotype has a handful of counts. The chain is built from TRBV12-3 or TRBV12-4 and TRBJ1-2, with TRBD1 as a possible D gene (6 bases). The length of the CDR3 is 13 residues. V was trimmed by 3 bases and J by 7 bases, leaving 12 bases between them. The DNA of the CDR3 is TGTGCCAGCAGTTTGCGGGGGCGAAGTGGCTACACCTTC. Its protein is CASSLRGRSGYTF.

The chain uses TRBV15 and TRBJ2-5; D might be TRBD2 (6 bases). Germline-derived CDR1 and CDR2 are LNHNV and YYDKDF (reference sequence). There are 15 residues in the CDR3. V was pared by 0 bases and J by 4 bases, with 12 bases between. The CDR3 DNA is TGTGCCACCAGCAGAGATGATCGGGGGTTAGAGACCCAGTACTTC. Protein product: CATSRDDRGLETQYF.

The J gene is TRBJ1-1, the V gene TRBV15, with 10 positions matching TRBD1. V shed 2 bases and J 4 bases; nucleotides not matched to a gene: 4. Germline V CDR1 and CDR2: LNHNV, YYDKDF (reference sequence). The CDR3 consists of 15 residues. CDR3 residues: CATSRIDRGLTEAFF. The CDR3 DNA reads TGTGCCACCAGCAGAATAGACAGGGGGCTCACTGAAGCTTTCTTT.

The chain employs TRBV12-3 or TRBV12-4 and TRBJ2-5; tentatively, D is TRBD1 or TRBD2 (5 bases each). This CDR3 is 13 amino acids long. The V and J ends lost 0 bases and 5 bases respectively, with 7 bases between them. The CDR3 spells CASSLAGTETQYF. The DNA of the CDR3 is TGTGCCAGCAGTTTAGCGGGGACGGAGACCCAGTACTTC.

This rearrangement joins TRBV20-1 to TRBJ2-2, with TRBD2 identical over 7 bases. Losses at the gene ends were 5 bases for V and 3 bases for J; bases not matched to a gene: 6. This CDR3 spans 14 amino acids. CDR1 and CDR2 (germline): DFQATT, SNEGSKA (reference sequence). As DNA, the CDR3 is TGCAGTGCTCAGACTAGCCTGGACACCGGGGAGCTGTTTTTT. The encoded protein is CSAQTSLDTGELFF.

This clonotype was detected many times. The chain has TRBV19 and TRBJ2-2, with unresolved D. The CDR3 has 14 amino acids. The germline V and J ends were trimmed by 8 bases and 6 bases, with 16 bases remaining between them. Germline assignment: CDR1 LNHDA and CDR2 SQIVND (reference sequence). The chain's CDR3 is CASSSARLPGELFF. The CDR3 nucleotides read TGTGCCAGTTCCTCTGCGCGGTTACCCGGGGAGCTGTTTTTT.

This clonotype was seen repeatedly, ten times or more. The J gene is TRBJ1-1, the V gene TRBV29-1; possible D gene TRBD1, 5 bases. The CDR3 runs to 11 residues. V was shortened by 4 bases and J by 3 bases, with 6 bases between the two germline ends. Germline V lookup: CDR1 SQVTM, CDR2 ANQGSEA. As DNA, the CDR3 is TGCAGCGTTGCCAGGGACACTGAAGCTTTCTTT. Its protein is CSVARDTEAFF.

There are many counts of this clonotype. The chain has TRBV7-2 and TRBJ1-2, with unresolved D. The CDR3 contains 14 residues. The germline CDR1 and CDR2 sequences are SGHTA and FQGNSA. V was trimmed by 1 base and J by 4 bases, leaving 10 bases between them. The CDR3 spells CASSLGEGFYGYTF. In DNA form, the CDR3 reads TGTGCCAGCAGCTTAGGTGAGGGTTTCTATGGCTACACCTTC.

Turning to this clonotype: One junction end disagrees with the germline gene, perhaps due to a read error. The chain joins TRBV7-2 to TRBJ2-4, with 7 bases lining up with TRBD1. The CDR3 is 14 residues long. Germline V CDR1 and CDR2: SGHTA, FQGNSA. The CDR3 bases are TGTGCCAGCAGCTTCGGGACAGCCAAAAACATTAAGTACTTC. This encodes CASSFGTAKNIKYF.

The V call is TRBV12-3 or TRBV12-4, the J call TRBJ2-2; the D gene is possibly TRBD1 (5 bases). The CDR3 loop spans 15 amino acids. The V end was cut by 3 bases, the J end by 4 bases, with 12 bases between. In nucleotides, the CDR3 is TGTGCCAGCAGTTTCATTACAGGAGTCACCGGGGAGCTGTTTTTT. It specifies CASSFITGVTGELFF.

As DNA, the CDR3 is TGTGCCAGCAGTTACTTTGCAGGGCAGAATCAGCCCCAGCATTTT. This gives the protein CASSYFAGQNQPQHF. The J gene is TRBJ1-5, the V gene TRBV6-5; D is possibly TRBD1 (5 bases). Trimming shortened V by 1 base and J by 4 bases, and 11 bases separated the two germline ends. CDR3 length: 15 residues. Looked up from germline, CDR1 is MNHEY and CDR2 is SVGAGI.

This clonotype was seen at least ten times. The V call is TRBV4-1, the J call TRBJ1-5; a possible D gene is TRBD1 (5 bases). Germline V gene data show CDR1 as MGHRA and CDR2 as YSYEKL. The length of the CDR3 is 14 residues. Trimming removed 4 bases at V and 5 bases at J, with 12 bases between. CDR3 region: CASSPGVSDQPQHF. The CDR3 DNA reads as TGCGCCAGCAGCCCGGGGGTCTCGGATCAGCCCCAGCATTTT.

In this sample, this clonotype turned up many times. This sequence joins TRBV11-2 and TRBJ2-2; no reliable D call. Per the germline V gene, CDR1 is SGHAT and CDR2 is FQNNGV. The CDR3 runs 14 residues. With 6 bases removed from V and 4 bases from J, the gap between germline ends came to 12 bases. The CDR3 DNA reads TGTGCCAGCAGATCAGTAAAGGGCACCGGGGAGCTGTTTTTT. It yields the protein CASRSVKGTGELFF.

This chain uses TRBV15 with TRBJ1-5, with TRBD1 identical over 7 bases. Losses at the gene ends were 2 bases for V and 8 bases for J; bases not matched to a gene: 6. The CDR3 length is 14 residues. Germline assignment: CDR1 LNHNV and CDR2 YYDKDF (reference sequence). CDR3 bases: TGTGCCACCAGCAGATGGGACAGAGTGGAGCCCCAGCATTTT. Its translation is CATSRWDRVEPQHF.

The genes are TRBV2 and TRBJ2-7, with D perhaps matching TRBD1 or TRBD2 (6 bases each). The CDR3 is 13 residues long. Germline V CDR1 and CDR2: SNHLY, FYNNEI. V lost 8 bases and J 2 bases, leaving 13 bases between the germline ends. The CDR3 nucleotides are TGTGCCAGCGGGGGGACATCAACCTACGAGCAGTACTTC. Its translation: CASGGTSTYEQYF.

This rearrangement joins TRBV6-4 to TRBJ2-7, with D uncertain. CDR1 and CDR2 (germline): MRHNA, SNTAGT. V was trimmed by 6 bases and J by 3 bases, leaving 12 bases between them. CDR3 length: 13 residues. CDR3 in amino acids: CASRSAEYYEQYF. CDR3 coding DNA: TGTGCCAGCAGGTCAGCTGAATACTACGAGCAGTACTTC.

This clonotype occurred a few times. The chain uses TRBV28 and TRBJ1-1; D uncertain. Germline CDR1 and CDR2: MDHEN and SYDVKM. The CDR3 loop spans 14 amino acids. V was shortened by 10 bases and J by 5 bases, with 20 bases between the two germline ends. In DNA, the CDR3 is TGTGCCACCAACCGAGAGGGCGTAAAGACTGAAGCTTTCTTT. It specifies CATNREGVKTEAFF.

This clonotype was counted at least ten times. The rearrangement joins TRBV12-3 or TRBV12-4 to TRBJ1-2; D is unclear. V shed 3 bases and J shed 6 bases, with 11 bases lying between them. CDR3 size: 13 residues. In DNA form, the CDR3 reads TGTGCCAGCAGTTTGCAAGGGCTCGATGGCTACACCTTC. This gives the protein CASSLQGLDGYTF.

This clonotype was detected only once. The J gene is TRBJ2-5, the V gene TRBV3-1; D gene uncertain. Germline values: CDR1 LGHDT, CDR2 YNNKEL (reference sequence). V lost 1 base, J lost 5 bases, and 17 bases lay in between. CDR3 length: 16 amino acids. Here the CDR3 DNA reads TGTGCCAGCAGCCAAGGCCTTGTGGTGGGATGGGAGACCCAGTACTTC. Protein sequence: CASSQGLVVGWETQYF.

Many counts were recorded for this clonotype. The chain links TRBV15 to TRBJ2-7, with D possibly being TRBD1 or TRBD2 (5 bases each). Trimming pared 1 base from V and 2 bases from J, leaving 12 bases between. This CDR3 has 15 amino acids. Germline CDR1 LNHNV, CDR2 YYDKDF (reference sequence). The DNA of the CDR3 is TGTGCCACCAGCAGAGTAGGGCAGGGACCCTACGAGCAGTACTTC. It encodes CATSRVGQGPYEQYF. The complete variable domain, with remaining parts taken from reference TRBV15 and TRBJ2-7, reads DAMVIQNPRYQVTQFGKPVTLSCSQTLNHNVMYWYQQKSSQAPKLLFHYYDKDFNNEADTPDNFQSRRPNTSFCFLDIRSPGLGDTAMYLCATSRVGQGPYEQYFGPGTRLTVT.

This clonotype has just one count. The chain uses TRBV5-1 and TRBJ1-1; D is unresolved. V was pared by 4 bases and J by 0 bases, with 10 bases between. Per the germline V gene, CDR1 is SGHRS and CDR2 is YFSETQ. This CDR3 comprises 14 residues. The CDR3 here is CASSHGVVNTEAFF. CDR3 coding DNA: TGCGCCAGCAGCCATGGGGTCGTGAACACTGAAGCTTTCTTT.

There are many counts of this clonotype. The rearrangement joins TRBV6-1 to TRBJ2-4; tentatively, D is TRBD2 (6 bases). This CDR3 is built from 13 residues. The V end lost 7 bases, the J end lost 5 bases, and 12 bases lay between the germline ends. Germline CDR1 MNHNS, CDR2 SASEGT. CDR3 sequence (DNA): TGTGCCAGCAATCCGGGGGTACAAAACATTCAGTACTTC. Its protein is CASNPGVQNIQYF.

Many counts were recorded for this clonotype. V and J are TRBV3-1 and TRBJ1-1; D perhaps matches TRBD1 (5 bases). The CDR3 runs to 16 residues. Per the germline V gene, CDR1 is LGHDT and CDR2 is YNNKEL (reference sequence). V was pared by 3 bases and J by 2 bases, with 16 bases between. The CDR3 sequence: CASSHNPREYNTEAFF. CDR3 nucleotides: TGTGCCAGCAGCCACAACCCCAGGGAATACAACACTGAAGCTTTCTTT.

This clonotype appeared many times. J is TRBJ1-1 and V is TRBV28; tentatively, D is TRBD1 (5 bases). The CDR3 is 15 amino acids. The germline gives CDR1 MDHEN, CDR2 SYDVKM. The V and J ends lost 5 bases and 1 base respectively, with 14 bases between them. This chain's CDR3 is CASSASGDPNTEAFF. In DNA, the CDR3 is TGTGCCAGCAGTGCTTCCGGGGACCCGAACACTGAAGCTTTCTTT. Full variable domain (missing parts from reference TRBV28 and TRBJ1-1): DVKVTQSSRYLVKRTGEKVFLECVQDMDHENMFWYRQDPGLGLRLIYFSYDVKMKEKGDIPEGYSVSREKKERFSLILESASTNQTSMYLCASSASGDPNTEAFFGQGTRLTVV.

As concerns this clonotype: The conserved closing phenylalanine or tryptophan is absent in this CDR3, likely reflecting a read error. The J gene is TRBJ1-2, the V gene TRBV27, with 10 positions matching TRBD1. This CDR3 contains 17 residues. J lost 5 bases, V lost 8 bases, and 17 bases had no gene match. Germline V lookup: CDR1 MNHEY, CDR2 SMNVEV (reference sequence). This chain's CDR3 is CASGVRDRGRYEYGYTL. Written as DNA, the CDR3 is TGTGCCAGCGGAGTCCGGGACAGGGGACGTTACGAATATGGCTACACCTTG.

J is TRBJ1-1 and V is TRBV27; tentative D call: TRBD1 (5 bases). Per the germline V gene, CDR1 is MNHEY and CDR2 is SMNVEV (reference sequence). The CDR3 loop spans 13 amino acids. Between the trimmed V and J ends, which lost 8 bases and 0 bases, there was a span of 10 bases. CDR3 DNA sequence: TGTGCCAGCCGTCCGGGGGTGAACACTGAAGCTTTCTTT. Translation gives CASRPGVNTEAFF.